This T cell receptor (beta chain) stems from a study of cytomegalovirus exposure and HLA in healthy donors. Study-wide findings and caveats: Most sequenced TCRs were rare (though some public TCRs occurred in many donors). A later analysis associated some 16,000 TCR beta sequences with HLA alleles at a 0.05 false discovery rate. High specificity and sensitivity for cytomegalovirus status were reported for the classifier.

The PCR had 60 Vbeta and 13 Jbeta primers. Only in-frame clones appear in the TCRdb table, and some are missing; sequencing was by immunoSEQ multiplex PCR. The sample carries 120,000 or so clones, about 84% recorded once. Notes on this clone: Its matching antigen is unknown.

The CDR3 loop spans 14 amino acids. Trimming pared 5 bases from V and 6 bases from J, leaving 16 bases between. Germline loops: CDR1 LNHNV, CDR2 YYDKDF (reference sequence). The chain carries TRBV15 and TRBJ2-5; no firm D call. The sequenced sample was PBMCs. The receptor comes from a man between 18 and 35 years old in good health and CMV-seropositive. CDR3 in amino acids: CATSAQITEKTQYF. CDR3 sequence (DNA): TGTGCCACCAGCGCACAGATCACTGAGAAGACCCAGTACTTC.